This TCR beta chain originates from a study of metastatic and nonmetastatic thyroid tumors. Study background: Repertoire comparison spanned blood and tumor or nodule tissue of malignant and benign thyroid patients. General study points: Benign nodules reportedly had significantly lower TCR beta diversity than malignant thyroid tumors in blood and tumor.

Not a single patient had been given any form of treatment at any point before undergoing thyroid surgery. Trimming left V 5 bases short and J 5 bases short, with 12 bases between. CDR3 length equals 13 residues. CDR1 is MNHEY, CDR2 SMNVEV, per germline (reference sequence). This clone was counted only a few times. Its antigen is not known. Original analysis: A classifier for distant metastasis in papillary thyroid cancer was constructed using CDR3 differences observed across clinicopathological groups. Using MiXCR, TCRdb re-called clones from the PCR reads. In this record, the V and J calls reflect TCRdb's handling and not the investigators' own analysis. Here the sample spans 20,000 or so clones, approximately 10% being singletons.

The chain carries TRBV27 and TRBJ2-5; D is perhaps TRBD2 (5 bases). The specimen sequenced was blood. This clonotype was obtained from a female donor with papillary thyroid cancer or a benign thyroid nodule (not recorded which). Some clones in this sample may be carry-over from other donors' samples. This chain's CDR3 is CASSRRFGETQYF. The CDR3 DNA is TGTGCCAGCAGTCGGAGGTTCGGGGAGACCCAGTACTTC.